The next 27 T cell receptor beta chains were all read from a single sample in a study of vaccination and CD4 T cells after COVID-19. No antigen has been assigned to these receptors. Cultured CD4+ T cell DNA was sequenced using the Oncomine TCR Beta short-read assay. TCRdb re-analysed the PCR reads in MiXCR, keeping a single row per CDR3 protein. The sample lists around 21,000 distinct CDR3 sequences; approximately 42% were seen once. As to time point: late sampling 161 to 241 days after vaccination in a few convalescent patients. Treatment: approximately 9-day PBMC culture with coronavirus spike peptide pools or control peptides (ViraFEST assay). This sample comprised CD4+ T cells from blood, cultured in vitro, obtained about 7 months after SARS-CoV-2 vaccination. The receptor set was obtained from a human donor who had recovered from COVID-19.

As concerns this clonotype: A read error may explain this, as a much larger clone is one base away. The genes are TRBV10-3 and TRBJ1-6; 10 bases are a match to TRBD1. The CDR3 runs 17 residues. Germline CDR1 is ENHRY and CDR2 is SYGVKD. This chain's CDR3 is CASSSPPRQGAYSPLHF. In DNA, the CDR3 is TGTGCCAGCAGTAGCCCCCCCAGACAGGGGGCTTATTCACCCCTCCACTTT.

The CDR3 nucleotides read TGTGCCAGCAGTCCCGGCTCGTTTGGCTACGAGCAGTACTTC. Encoded protein: CASSPGSFGYEQYF. V and J are TRBV6-1 and TRBJ2-7; D not resolved. CDR1 and CDR2 from the germline V gene are MNHNS and SASEGT. V lost 5 bases to trimming and J lost 3 bases, with 14 bases between them. CDR3 length: 14 amino acids.

This chain uses TRBV7-2 with TRBJ2-1; TRBD2 might be the D (6 bases). Trimming took 7 bases from V and 2 from J, leaving 30 bases between them. This CDR3 contains 20 residues. CDR1 and CDR2 from the germline V gene are SGHTA and FQGNSA. The CDR3 region is CASTVTRAGPVTSTYNEQFF. DNA of the CDR3: TGTGCCAGCACCGTAACCCGAGCGGGCCCTGTTACCTCAACCTACAATGAGCAGTTCTTC.

This clonotype occurred a few times. This rearrangement joins TRBV19 to TRBJ2-1, with D uncertain. CDR1 LNHDA and CDR2 SQIVND come from the germline V gene (reference sequence). The CDR3 spans 11 residues. With 3 bases removed from V and 9 bases from J, the gap between germline ends came to 6 bases. The DNA of the CDR3 is TGTGCCAGTAGTATTATTGGTGAGCAGTTCTTC. Protein: CASSIIGEQFF.

This clonotype turned up a few times. This rearrangement joins TRBV24-1 to TRBJ1-5, with 7 bases identical to TRBD1. The CDR3 extends over 13 amino acids. With V trimmed by 4 bases and J by 6 bases, 2 bases remained unmatched. Germline-derived CDR1 and CDR2 are KGHDR and SFDVKD. CDR3 residues: CATSEHRGQPQHF. The CDR3 DNA reads TGTGCCACCAGTGAACACAGGGGTCAGCCCCAGCATTTT.

The V and J genes are TRBV29-1 and TRBJ2-1; a possible D gene is TRBD2 (5 bases). The CDR3 totals 15 residues. In germline, CDR1 is SQVTM, CDR2 ANQGSEA. Trimming took off 0 bases at V and 6 bases at J, with 15 bases between the two ends. The CDR3 DNA follows: TGCAGCGTTGAAGATCTACGTCCGGGGATCAATGAGCAGTTCTTC. Amino acids: CSVEDLRPGINEQFF.

This chain uses TRBV5-8 with TRBJ2-3; 7 bases map to TRBD2. Per germline, CDR1 SGHTS and CDR2 YDEGEE. V lost 2 bases, J lost 1 base, and 16 bases stayed unmatched. CDR3 size: 19 residues. The DNA for the CDR3 is TGTGCCAGCAGCTTAGCTAAAAGGGGCGGGGGAGTTCGCACAGATACGCAGTATTTT. It is translated as CASSLAKRGGGVRTDTQYF.

V and J are TRBV6-1 and TRBJ1-6, with no clear D. V gave up 8 bases and J gave up 13 bases, with 15 bases separating them. This CDR3 has 12 residues. Germline assignment: CDR1 MNHNS and CDR2 SASEGT. The CDR3 sequence is CASQTGFKPLHF. The CDR3 DNA sequence: TGTGCCAGCCAGACGGGTTTTAAGCCCCTCCACTTT.

V and J are TRBV27 and TRBJ2-3; tentatively, D is TRBD1 (5 bases). This CDR3 is built from 16 residues. V was clipped by 5 bases and J by 6 bases, with 21 bases between them. The V gene's germline CDR1 is MNHEY and CDR2 SMNVEV (reference sequence). CDR3: CASSPRHRLGSDTQYF. The CDR3 nucleotides are TGTGCCAGCAGTCCGCGACACAGGCTGGGGTCCGATACGCAGTATTTT.

This clonotype has just a few counts. The rearrangement uses TRBV20-1 and TRBJ2-5; tentative D call: TRBD2 (6 bases). Germline V lookup: CDR1 DFQATT, CDR2 SNEGSKA (reference sequence). The CDR3 has 16 residues. V gave up 7 bases and J gave up 5 bases, with 26 bases separating them. The CDR3 region is CSVPPVERREGETQYF. The DNA for the CDR3 is TGCAGTGTTCCCCCGGTAGAACGGAGGGAAGGGGAGACCCAGTACTTC.

A few counts support this clonotype. This chain uses TRBV7-9 with TRBJ1-2; D is uncertain. The length of the CDR3 is 15 residues. Trimming cost V 5 bases and J 1 base, with 14 bases left between them. Germline V lookup: CDR1 SEHNR, CDR2 FQNEAQ (reference sequence). In nucleotides, the CDR3 is TGTGCCAGCAGCGCGATAGGACGGTTTAACTATGGCTACACCTTC. This gives the protein CASSAIGRFNYGYTF.

The chain employs TRBV6-1 and TRBJ2-1; D perhaps matches TRBD1 (6 bases). This CDR3 comprises 15 residues. With 4 bases removed from V and 0 bases from J, the gap between germline ends came to 10 bases. CDR1 is MNHNS and CDR2 is SASEGT in the germline V gene. The chain's CDR3 is CASSVEQGSYNEQFF. The CDR3 coding sequence is TGTGCCAGCAGTGTTGAACAGGGCTCCTACAATGAGCAGTTCTTC.

The genes are TRBV20-1 and TRBJ2-3; 11 nucleotides agree with TRBD2. The CDR3 has 14 residues. CDR1 is DFQATT, CDR2 SNEGSKA, per germline (reference sequence). Germline trimming cut 5 bases from V and 2 bases from J; bases unmatched to any gene: 3. The CDR3 DNA reads as TGCAGTGCTCCGGGACTAGCGGTCACAGATACGCAGTATTTT. This gives the protein CSAPGLAVTDTQYF.

This chain joins TRBV2 and TRBJ2-5; 8 bases are a match to TRBD1. J lost 3 bases, V lost 5 bases, and 8 bases had no gene match. The CDR3 has 15 amino acids. Germline assignment: CDR1 SNHLY and CDR2 FYNNEI. This chain's CDR3 is CASSFGTGGEETQYF. The CDR3 DNA reads TGTGCCAGCAGTTTCGGGACAGGCGGTGAAGAGACCCAGTACTTC.

As for this clonotype: Germline and junction disagree at one end, which may indicate a read error. The genes are TRBV29-1 and TRBJ1-1, with D perhaps TRBD1 (5 bases). The CDR3 runs to 13 residues. Germline assignment: CDR1 SQVTM and CDR2 ANQGSEA. The CDR3 DNA reads TGCAGCGTTACTCAGGGTTGGAACGCTGAAGCTTTCTTT. It codes for CSVTQGWNAEAFF. The complete variable domain, with remaining parts taken from reference TRBV29-1 and TRBJ1-1, reads SAVISQKPSRDICQRGTSLTIQCQVDSQVTMMFWYRQQPGQSLTLIATANQGSEATYESGFVIDKFPISRPNLTFSTLTVSNMSPEDSSIYLCSVTQGWNAEAFFGQGTRLTVV.

V is TRBV7-9 and J is TRBJ2-3; D possibly corresponds to TRBD1 (5 bases). There are 16 residues in the CDR3. Trimming took 2 bases from V and 3 from J, leaving 15 bases between them. Germline CDR1 is SEHNR and CDR2 is FQNEAQ (reference sequence). The CDR3 region has the DNA TGTGCCAGCAGCTTATTTGACAGACGAATAACAGATACGCAGTATTTT. Translating gives CASSLFDRRITDTQYF.

This sequence joins TRBV28 and TRBJ1-5, with a possible D match to TRBD1 (6 bases). The CDR3 runs to 13 residues. Trimming removed 11 bases from V and 3 bases from J, with 14 bases in between. From germline, CDR1 is MDHEN and CDR2 SYDVKM. CDR3 bases: TGTGCCGCGACAGGTTCGAACAATCAGCCCCAGCATTTT. Protein sequence: CAATGSNNQPQHF.

This clonotype came up a few times. The V call is TRBV19, the J call TRBJ1-5; TRBD1 is a possible D gene (5 bases). Germline CDR1 and CDR2: LNHDA and SQIVND (reference sequence). The ends were cut back, 5 bases at V and 3 bases at J, with 17 bases in the middle. The CDR3 runs 16 residues. The CDR3 loop is CASSSTGQGVNQPQHF. The CDR3 DNA follows: TGTGCCAGTAGTTCCACGGGGCAGGGCGTCAATCAGCCCCAGCATTTT.

This clonotype turned up a few times. This chain connects TRBV20-1 to TRBJ2-3, with D unresolved. The CDR3 is 10 amino acids. Germline assignment: CDR1 DFQATT and CDR2 SNEGSKA (reference sequence). Between the trimmed V and J ends, which lost 3 bases and 2 bases, there was a span of 0 bases. CDR3 protein: CSASTDTQYF. As DNA, the CDR3 is TGCAGTGCTAGCACAGATACGCAGTATTTT.

The chain couples TRBV20-1 to TRBJ2-7; 7 bases agree with TRBD2. Trimming at V came to 1 base and at J to 3 bases, leaving 12 bases not matched to a gene. This CDR3 region has 16 residues. Germline CDR1 reads DFQATT; CDR2 reads SNEGSKA (reference sequence). CDR3 region: CSARGRGSFEIYEQYF. The DNA for the CDR3 is TGCAGTGCTAGAGGGCGGGGGTCTTTTGAGATCTACGAGCAGTACTTC.

This chain joins TRBV7-2 and TRBJ2-7; 8 bases map to TRBD2. This CDR3 spans 14 amino acids. Germline V gene data show CDR1 as SGHTA and CDR2 as FQGNSA. V shed 5 bases, J shed 4 bases, and the junction held 7 bases outside the gene matches. The CDR3: CASSPTGGEYEQYF. The CDR3 DNA reads TGTGCCAGCAGCCCAACGGGGGGGGAATACGAGCAGTACTTC.

The chain is built from TRBV12-3 or TRBV12-4 and TRBJ2-5; D gene unclear. This CDR3 spans 12 amino acids. Trimming took off 7 bases at V and 5 bases at J, with 11 bases between the two ends. In nucleotides, the CDR3 is TGTGCCAGCACCCAATACCTGGAGACCCAGTACTTC. Amino acids: CASTQYLETQYF.

This clonotype is categorized as medium-sized. V is TRBV7-2 and J is TRBJ2-5; a possible D gene is TRBD2 (5 bases). V was pared by 2 bases and J by 13 bases, with 17 bases between. This CDR3 comprises 13 residues. The germline V gene has CDR1 SGHTA and CDR2 FQGNSA. For the CDR3, the DNA is TGTGCCAGCAGCTTATCCCCTACTAGGGCCTGGTACTTC. This sequence encodes CASSLSPTRAWYF.

J is TRBJ2-6 and V is TRBV7-9; TRBD2 might be the D (5 bases). This CDR3 comprises 18 residues. V was trimmed by 4 bases and J by 2 bases, leaving 18 bases between them. The germline CDR1 and CDR2 sequences are SEHNR and FQNEAQ (reference sequence). CDR3 protein: CASSSVMGHGAGANVLTF. The CDR3 DNA is TGTGCCAGCAGCTCCGTGATGGGTCACGGGGCTGGGGCCAACGTCCTGACTTTC. The whole variable domain, remainder taken from reference TRBV7-9 and TRBJ2-6, is DTGVSQNPRHKITKRGQNVTFRCDPISEHNRLYWYRQTLGQGPEFLTYFQNEAQLEKSRLLSDRFSAERPKGSFSTLEIQRTEQGDSAMYLCASSSVMGHGAGANVLTFGAGSRLTVL.

The chain uses TRBV7-6 and TRBJ1-2; a possible D gene is TRBD1 (6 bases). Germline V gene lookup returns CDR1 SGHVS and CDR2 FNYEAQ. The germline V and J ends were trimmed by 4 bases and 7 bases, with 19 bases remaining between them. CDR3 length: 15 residues. CDR3 in DNA: TGTGCCAGCAGCTCTCAACAGGGAGAGTTTGGTGGCTACACCTTC. Translated: CASSSQQGEFGGYTF.

V gene TRBV2 combines with J gene TRBJ1-6; D gene unclear. Trimming took off 2 bases at V and 9 bases at J, with 17 bases between the two ends. There are 16 residues in the CDR3. The germline CDR1 and CDR2 sequences are SNHLY and FYNNEI. As DNA, the CDR3 is TGTGCCAGCAGTGAACTTGGAGGGATTAATGGTTCACCCCTCCACTTT. Translated: CASSELGGINGSPLHF.

The CDR3 coding sequence is TGTGCCAGCAGTTCACCCGGACTAGCGGGAGCTGAGCAGTTCTTC. Amino acids: CASSSPGLAGAEQFF. The gene calls are TRBV6-5 and TRBJ2-1, with 13 bases matching TRBD2. J was trimmed by 9 bases and V by 4 bases; bases with no gene match: 6. The CDR3 covers 15 residues. Germline-derived CDR1 and CDR2 are MNHEY and SVGAGI.